Below are 17 T cell receptor beta chains sequenced from a single sample in a study of T cell changes during pregnancy in multiple sclerosis. Here immunoSEQ multiplex PCR was the method, and the copy in TCRdb shows in-frame clones only, minus some. The sample gives about 20,000 clones, roughly nine tenths of which show up once; 20% is in the top ten. The starting material was CD8+ T cells from peripheral blood mononuclear cells, obtained after pregnancy. The receptors originated from a female donor in good health, enrolled as a control in a pregnancy study.

The V call is TRBV15, the J call TRBJ2-1, with TRBD2 matching 11 bases. The CDR3 length is 15 residues. V was pared by 5 bases and J by 5 bases, with 5 bases of the junction left unmatched. Germline V gene lookup returns CDR1 LNHNV and CDR2 YYDKDF (reference sequence). The CDR3 spells CATSLGTSGNNEQFF. The CDR3 DNA follows: TGTGCCACCAGCCTCGGGACTAGCGGAAACAATGAGCAGTTCTTC.

This clone came up once. The CDR3 ends on some other residue instead of the conserved phenylalanine or tryptophan, so this is likely a read error. The limits of the CDR3 on the DNA are not certain, so only TCRdb's listed CDR3 is given. The V call is TRBV6-1, the J call TRBJ1-3; the table gives TRBD1 as D, unverified against the DNA. Counting both end residues, the CDR3 totals 12 amino acids. Germline CDR1 is MNHNS and CDR2 is SASEGT. CDR3 protein: CASSTGSPGYSG.

This chain joins TRBV6-1 and TRBJ1-2; 10 bases align to TRBD1. The germline V gene encodes CDR1 MNHNS and CDR2 SASEGT. J lost 2 bases, V lost 2 bases, and 8 bases had no gene match. The CDR3 contains 17 residues. DNA for the CDR3: TGTGCCAGCAGTGAATCTCGACAGGGGGCAAAAAACTATGGCTACACCTTC. It yields the protein CASSESRQGAKNYGYTF.

This rearrangement joins TRBV19 to TRBJ1-1; a possible D gene is TRBD1 (5 bases). V was pared by 5 bases and J by 6 bases, with 19 bases between. The CDR3 is 15 residues long. The germline V gene has CDR1 LNHDA and CDR2 SQIVND (reference sequence). CDR3 nucleotide sequence: TGTGCCAGTAGTTATCGTGGGGGGAACAACCCTGAAGCTTTCTTT. Residues: CASSYRGGNNPEAFF. The entire variable domain, with the rest obtained from reference TRBV19 and TRBJ1-1, is as follows: DGGITQSPKYLFRKEGQNVTLSCEQNLNHDAMYWYRQDPGQGLRLIYYSQIVNDFQKGDIAEGYSVSREKKESFPLTVTSAQKNPTAFYLCASSYRGGNNPEAFFGQGTRLTVV.

The gene calls are TRBV4-3 and TRBJ1-2; D gene unclear. CDR1 LGHNA and CDR2 YSLEER come from the germline V gene. This CDR3 region has 16 residues. The V end lost 9 bases, the J end lost 1 base, and 21 bases lay between the germline ends. The CDR3 region is CASSRGHPPNNYGYTF. The DNA of the CDR3 is TGCGCCAGTAGTCGAGGCCACCCACCCAATAACTATGGCTACACCTTC.

The rearrangement uses TRBV11-3 and TRBJ1-5; 7 nucleotides agree with TRBD1. There are 13 residues in the CDR3. Germline loops: CDR1 SGHNT, CDR2 YENEEA. Germline trimming cut 5 bases from V and 6 bases from J; bases unmatched to any gene: 4. This chain's CDR3 is CASSPGGSQPQHF. Here the CDR3 DNA reads TGTGCCAGCAGCCCAGGGGGAAGTCAGCCCCAGCATTTT.

This clone was picked up one time. This chain joins TRBV5-4 and TRBJ2-3; no clear D. Germline CDR1 and CDR2: SGHNT and YYREEE (reference sequence). The CDR3 runs to 16 residues. V was pared by 0 bases and J by 0 bases, with 11 bases between. The CDR3 spells CASSLGALTSTDTQYF. The CDR3 DNA reads TGTGCCAGCAGCTTGGGTGCCCTGACTAGCACAGATACGCAGTATTTT. The full variable domain, completed using reference TRBV5-4 and TRBJ2-3, is ETGVTQSPTHLIKTRGQQVTLRCSSQSGHNTVSWYQQALGQGPQFIFQYYREEENGRGNFPPRFSGLQFPNYSSELNVNALELDDSALYLCASSLGALTSTDTQYFGPGTRLTVL.

The chain couples TRBV5-6 to TRBJ2-4; TRBD1 matches at 7 bases. Trimming at V came to 6 bases and at J to 2 bases, leaving 11 bases not matched to a gene. The germline CDR1 and CDR2 sequences are SGHDT and YYEEEE. CDR3 length: 16 residues. CDR3 region: CASTNQTGITKNIQYF. The DNA of the CDR3 is TGTGCCAGCACCAATCAGACAGGGATAACCAAAAACATTCAGTACTTC.

This chain connects TRBV10-3 to TRBJ2-7, with D perhaps matching TRBD2 (7 bases). This CDR3 spans 15 amino acids. Germline loops: CDR1 ENHRY, CDR2 SYGVKD. Trimming took off 2 bases at V and 6 bases at J, with 17 bases between the two ends. As DNA, the CDR3 is TGTGCCATCAGTGAGGAGGGGGAGGGCCGGGGCGAGCAGTACTTC. This sequence encodes CAISEEGEGRGEQYF.

The chain recombines TRBV2 with TRBJ2-7, with unresolved D. The V gene's germline CDR1 is SNHLY and CDR2 FYNNEI. The CDR3 runs to 12 residues. V shed 8 bases and J shed 1 base, with 9 bases lying between them. This CDR3 reads CASADISYEQYF. CDR3 nucleotide sequence: TGTGCCAGCGCCGACATTTCCTACGAGCAGTACTTC.

This clone was observed once. This chain links TRBV18 with TRBJ1-3; D is undetermined. Germline CDR1 and CDR2: KGHSH and LQKENI. The CDR3 is 16 amino acids. Trimming cost V 0 bases and J 0 bases, with 9 bases left between them. CDR3 sequence: CASSPPLGSSGNTIYF. CDR3 bases: TGTGCCAGCTCACCACCGCTGGGGAGCTCTGGAAACACCATATATTTT.

The V gene is TRBV19, the J gene TRBJ2-5; the match to TRBD1 covers 8 bases. Trimming cost V 9 bases and J 1 base; bases outside gene matches: 10. Per the germline V gene, CDR1 is LNHDA and CDR2 is SQIVND (reference sequence). CDR3 length: 15 residues. In DNA, the CDR3 is TGTGCCAGCAATGGTACAGGGGGAGGCCAAGAGACCCAGTACTTC. Protein: CASNGTGGGQETQYF. Full variable domain (missing parts from reference TRBV19 and TRBJ2-5): DGGITQSPKYLFRKEGQNVTLSCEQNLNHDAMYWYRQDPGQGLRLIYYSQIVNDFQKGDIAEGYSVSREKKESFPLTVTSAQKNPTAFYLCASNGTGGGQETQYFGPGTRLLVL.

The rearrangement joins TRBV7-6 to TRBJ2-1; D is perhaps TRBD2 (6 bases). CDR3 length equals 16 residues. V lost 1 base and J 4 bases, leaving 14 bases between the germline ends. CDR1 SGHVS and CDR2 FNYEAQ come from the germline V gene. The CDR3 bases are TGTGCCAGCAGCTTAGGGAGGGACCAAGAATACAATGAGCAGTTCTTC. It codes for CASSLGRDQEYNEQFF.

The chain is built from TRBV7-9 and TRBJ1-1, with D possibly being TRBD1 (6 bases). The CDR3 totals 14 residues. Germline CDR1 SEHNR, CDR2 FQNEAQ (reference sequence). V dropped 5 bases and J dropped 6 bases, with 16 bases sitting between them. The CDR3 here is CASSPRGGRAEAFF. DNA for the CDR3: TGTGCCAGCAGCCCAAGGGGGGGGAGGGCTGAAGCTTTCTTT.

V gene TRBV15 combines with J gene TRBJ2-2, with unresolved D. There are 11 residues in the CDR3. The germline V gene has CDR1 LNHNV and CDR2 YYDKDF (reference sequence). Trimming took off 7 bases at V and 6 bases at J, with 6 bases between the two ends. The CDR3 region has the DNA TGTGCCACCATTTCGGCCGGGGAGCTGTTTTTT. This sequence encodes CATISAGELFF.

The chain employs TRBV5-6 and TRBJ1-5; tentative D call: TRBD1 (5 bases). The CDR3 has 13 amino acids. The ends were cut back, 3 bases at V and 5 bases at J, with 9 bases in the middle. Germline-derived CDR1 and CDR2 are SGHDT and YYEEEE. CDR3 in DNA: TGTGCCAGCAGCTGGGGCGGCTATCAGCCCCAGCATTTT. Its translation is CASSWGGYQPQHF.

The CDR3 sequence: CSVDAGQGSYEQYF. For the CDR3, the DNA is TGCAGCGTTGATGCCGGACAGGGCTCCTACGAGCAGTACTTC. The chain combines TRBV29-1 with TRBJ2-7, with 8 bases identical to TRBD1. CDR3 length equals 14 residues. After removal of 3 bases from V and 0 bases from J, the junction contained 4 bases not matched to a gene. Germline loops: CDR1 SQVTM, CDR2 ANQGSEA.